The next 19 T cell receptor beta chains were all read from a single sample in a study of T cells expressing NK-cell markers. Reanalyzing the 5' RACE reads, TCRdb keeps one entry per CDR3 protein, without DNA. The specimen's table records 140,000 or so distinct CDR3 sequences. The sequenced sample was blood T cells: a sorted CD56 or NKG2C T cell subset, CD4+ or CD8+ T cells, or bulk PBMC T cells (not recorded which). Receptors originate from a man between 18 and 29 years old in good health.

V gene TRBV11-2 combines with J gene TRBJ2-5; the TCRdb D gene call, TRBD2, has no DNA to confirm it. In germline, CDR1 is SGHAT, CDR2 FQNNGV. The CDR3 is 15 amino acids. CDR3 region: CASSGGGSGRETQYF. The full variable domain, with the rest looked up from reference TRBV11-2 and TRBJ2-5, is EAGVAQSPRYKIIEKRQSVAFWCNPISGHATLYWYQQILGQGPKLLIQFQNNGVVDDSQLPKDRFSAERLKGVDSTLKIQPAKLEDSAVYLCASSGGGSGRETQYFGPGTRLLVL.

CDR3: CASSLTTGQSGEQYF. The V call is TRBV7-9, the J call TRBJ2-7; without DNA, the TCRdb call of TRBD2 cannot be checked. This CDR3 is built from 15 residues. The V gene's germline CDR1 is SEHNR and CDR2 FQNEAQ (reference sequence).

The CDR3 is CASSQEPSGRIYEQFF. The rearrangement uses TRBV4-3 and TRBJ2-1; TCRdb gives TRBD2 as the D gene, but with no DNA this cannot be confirmed. Germline V gene lookup returns CDR1 LGHNA and CDR2 YSLEER. The CDR3 sequence is 16 residues long.

The V gene is TRBV29-1, the J gene TRBJ2-7; checking the TCRdb D call of TRBD2 is not possible without DNA. The CDR3 totals 16 residues. CDR1 is SQVTM and CDR2 is ANQGSEA in the germline V gene. CDR3 protein: CSVEWSRLAGNYEQYF.

V usage is TRBV2 and J usage is TRBJ2-3; the D call from TCRdb, TRBD2, cannot be confirmed without DNA. The CDR3 is 14 amino acids. CDR1 and CDR2 from the germline V gene are SNHLY and FYNNEI. The CDR3 loop is CASTDPGLQDTQYF.

V usage is TRBV6-1 and J usage is TRBJ2-7; the TRBD1 assignment by TCRdb is unverifiable without DNA. CDR1 and CDR2 (germline): MNHNS, SASEGT. The CDR3 is 16 amino acids. CDR3 sequence: CASSEATTAPLYEQYF.

The chain combines TRBV4-1 with TRBJ2-1. Germline V gives CDR1 MGHRA, CDR2 YSYEKL. The CDR3 has 14 residues. The chain's CDR3 is CASSLKTETNEQFF.

The V call is TRBV5-6, the J call TRBJ2-3; TCRdb picks TRBD1, but there is no DNA to check that call. This CDR3 is 12 amino acids long. Germline V lookup: CDR1 SGHDT, CDR2 YYEEEE. This CDR3 is CASTGRTDTQYF.

The chain couples TRBV29-1 to TRBJ2-7; TCRdb gives TRBD1 as the D gene, but with no DNA this cannot be confirmed. The CDR3 totals 13 residues. Germline values: CDR1 SQVTM, CDR2 ANQGSEA. CDR3 region: CSVSGTASYEQYF.

V gene TRBV2 combines with J gene TRBJ2-3; without DNA, the TCRdb call of TRBD2 cannot be checked. CDR3 size: 15 residues. CDR1 and CDR2 (germline): SNHLY, FYNNEI. The CDR3 spells CASTSGDLVGYTQYF.

The chain couples TRBV12-3 or TRBV12-4 to TRBJ1-3; TCRdb lists TRBD1, though no DNA is available to test this call. This CDR3 has 14 residues. CDR3 in amino acids: CASSRRQGENTIYF.

The chain links TRBV20-1 to TRBJ2-3; the D call from TCRdb, TRBD2, cannot be confirmed without DNA. The germline CDR1 and CDR2 sequences are DFQATT and SNEGSKA (reference sequence). The CDR3 spans 15 residues. The CDR3 protein is CSADRALRVTDTQYF.

V usage is TRBV29-1 and J usage is TRBJ2-3; as DNA is missing, the TRBD1 call by TCRdb cannot be tested. CDR1 SQVTM and CDR2 ANQGSEA come from the germline V gene. The CDR3 loop spans 15 amino acids. The CDR3 sequence: CSVDPGSVDTDTQYF.

The chain combines TRBV12-3 or TRBV12-4 with TRBJ2-1. There are 13 residues in the CDR3. The CDR3 region is CASSASSYNEQFF.

The genes are TRBV7-2 and TRBJ2-1; the TRBD1 assignment by TCRdb is unverifiable without DNA. Germline assignment: CDR1 SGHTA and CDR2 FQGNSA. The CDR3 totals 15 residues. The CDR3 here is CASSFGQGGDNEQFF.

The chain carries TRBV19 and TRBJ2-7; TCRdb's D gene call, TRBD2, goes unchecked for lack of DNA. In germline, CDR1 is LNHDA, CDR2 SQIVND (reference sequence). The length of the CDR3 is 18 residues. CDR3 sequence: CASSMGRLGAGHSYEQYF.

This rearrangement joins TRBV30 to TRBJ2-2; as DNA is missing, the TRBD1 call by TCRdb cannot be tested. This CDR3 spans 14 amino acids. Germline CDR1 GTSNPN, CDR2 SVGIG (reference sequence). The CDR3 loop is CAWGDGVATGELFF.

The chain uses TRBV28 and TRBJ2-1; absent DNA, TCRdb's TRBD1 call cannot be checked. This CDR3 has 19 amino acids. CDR1 and CDR2 (germline): MDHEN, SYDVKM. CDR3 sequence: CASSFGDRVYTSSYNEQFF.

V and J are TRBV6-5 and TRBJ2-7; TCRdb calls TRBD1, which cannot be checked without DNA. Germline V lookup: CDR1 MNHEY, CDR2 SVGAGI. The CDR3 is made up of 16 amino acids. The CDR3 here is CASSTRLAGHFYEQYF.